One T cell receptor (beta chain) is described in this entry. The data are from a study of blood T cell repertoires in COVID-19. Study-wide context: Italy, Spain and the United States were the sources of the convalescent and acute COVID-19 samples. T cells, B-cell-depleted T cells, or PBMCs provided the cDNA or gDNA that served as material.

The V gene's germline CDR1 is MDHEN and CDR2 SYDVKM. With 1 base clipped from V and 2 bases from J, the junction kept 7 bases outside the gene matches. This CDR3 has 16 amino acids. In the authors' workflow: By means of reference gene primer amplification, nucleated cell counts were estimated. Measured with immunoSEQ multiplex PCR; TCRdb has only the in-frame clones, and not every one. V and J calls and clone size are as listed in that table; D and trimming were resolved from the DNA. The table has around 17,000 clones, under 95% seen once. The sample comprised peripheral blood. This clonotype originated in a man aged 55-75 years with active COVID-19. This sequence joins TRBV28 and TRBJ2-5; TRBD1 matches at 7 bases. This chain's CDR3 is CASSLSRGLAQETQYF. CDR3 DNA: TGTGCCAGCAGTTTATCGAGGGGGCTAGCACAAGAGACCCAGTACTTC.